Listed below are T cell receptor beta chains from one sample, sequenced in a study of shared clonotypes between healthy human individuals. The assay was immunoSEQ multiplex PCR, and TCRdb's table has in-frame clones only and misses some. The sample gives some 2.1 million clones, approximately 95% of which show up once; more than 0.1% is in the top ten. Sequencing used naive CD4+ T cells sorted from blood. Receptors originate from a young man in good health. The CDR3 runs from the conserved cysteine through the conserved F or W. Each record gives: D gene, J gene, V gene, CDR3 length, clone size, CDR3 protein, CDR3 DNA. The D gene is left open where the match is weak. Size is omitted from some rows. Given values are once, few, many or a class for expanded clones.

- TRBJ1-2 TRBV5-5 13 - CASSSWTNYGYTF TGTGCCAGCAGCAGTTGGACTAACTATGGCTACACCTTC
- TRBJ1-3 TRBV4-1 15 - CASSQDPGRVKSIYF TGCGCCAGCAGCCAAGATCCTGGCAGGGTTAAATCCATATATTTT
- TRBJ2-1 TRBV7-6 13 - CASSGQSYNEQFF TGTGCCAGCAGCGGACAATCCTACAATGAGCAGTTCTTC
- TRBJ2-7 TRBV10-1 11 few CASSDGVEQYF TGCGCCAGCAGTGACGGGGTCGAGCAGTACTTC
- TRBJ2-1 TRBV20-1 11 - CSATPGDEQFF TGCAGTGCAACCCCAGGTGATGAGCAGTTCTTC
TRBD1 TRBJ2-7 TRBV5-4 15 - CASSLALDRVNEQYF TGTGCCAGCAGCTTGGCCCTGGACAGGGTAAACGAGCAGTACTTC
- TRBJ2-2 TRBV5-5 14 - CASSYRVRTGELFF TGTGCCAGCAGCTACAGGGTGAGGACCGGGGAGCTGTTTTTT
- TRBJ1-5 TRBV4-3 15 - CASSQDGGVHQPQHF TGCGCCAGCAGCCAAGACGGGGGGGTCCATCAGCCCCAGCATTTT
- TRBJ2-2 TRBV30 15 - CAWSGLRHRTGELFF TGTGCCTGGAGTGGACTGCGTCATCGGACCGGGGAGCTGTTTTTT
- TRBJ1-2 TRBV30 12 - CAWSQLNYGYTF TGTGCCTGGAGTCAGTTAAACTATGGCTACACCTTC
TRBD2 TRBJ2-7 TRBV6-6 13 once CASRRLASHEQYF TGTGCCAGCAGGAGACTAGCTTCCCACGAGCAGTACTTC
TRBD2 TRBJ2-1 TRBV19 16 - CASSTNSGSSYNEQFF TGTGCCAGTAGTACCAATAGCGGGAGCTCCTACAATGAGCAGTTCTTC
TRBD2 TRBJ2-5 TRBV7-2 14 - CASSLAGTQETQYF TGTGCCAGCAGCCTAGCGGGCACGCAAGAGACCCAGTACTTC
- TRBJ1-2 TRBV5-6 12 - CASSLWMVGYTF TGTGCCAGCAGCTTGTGGATGGTGGGCTACACCTTC
TRBD1 TRBJ1-6 TRBV6-6 15 - CASSREQGNVSPLHF TGTGCCAGCAGTCGTGAACAGGGGAATGTGTCACCCCTCCACTTT
TRBD1 TRBJ2-7 TRBV7-2 15 - CASSSGTGSSYEQYF TGTGCCAGCAGCTCAGGGACAGGGTCGTCCTACGAGCAGTACTTC
- TRBJ1-4 TRBV18 15 - CASSPRQETNEKLFF TGTGCCAGCTCACCACGGCAGGAAACTAATGAAAAACTGTTTTTT
TRBD1 TRBJ1-2 TRBV30 14 - CAWSVQDRGGGYTF TGTGCCTGGAGTGTACAAGACAGGGGAGGAGGCTACACCTTC
TRBD2 TRBJ2-3 TRBV4-1 16 - CASRDYSGGHTDTQYF TGCGCCAGCAGGGATTATAGCGGGGGGCACACAGATACGCAGTATTTT
TRBD2 TRBJ2-7 TRBV5-1 14 - CASSFGGTSYEQYF TGCGCCAGCAGCTTCGGGGGGACTAGCTACGAGCAGTACTTC
- TRBJ2-7 TRBV10-2 14 - CASSELAGIHEQYF TGCGCCAGCAGTGAGTTGGCGGGAATCCACGAGCAGTACTTC
- TRBJ1-4 TRBV6-1 14 - CASNTQGVGEKLFF TGTGCCAGCAATACACAGGGAGTTGGTGAAAAACTGTTTTTT
TRBD2 TRBJ2-7 TRBV5-4 13 - CASSLEAGDEQYF TGTGCCAGCAGCTTAGAAGCGGGAGACGAGCAGTACTTC